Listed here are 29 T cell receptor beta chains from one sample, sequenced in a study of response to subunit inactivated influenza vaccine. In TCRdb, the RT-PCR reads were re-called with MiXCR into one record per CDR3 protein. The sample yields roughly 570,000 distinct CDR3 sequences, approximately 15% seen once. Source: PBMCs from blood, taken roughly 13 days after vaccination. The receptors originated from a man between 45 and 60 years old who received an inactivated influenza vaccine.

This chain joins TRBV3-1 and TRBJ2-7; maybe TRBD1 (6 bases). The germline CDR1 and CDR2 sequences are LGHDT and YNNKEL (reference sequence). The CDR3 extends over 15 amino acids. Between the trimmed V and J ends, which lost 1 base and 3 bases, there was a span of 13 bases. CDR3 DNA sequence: TGTGCCAGCAGCCAAGGCAGGGGTATGTTCTACGAGCAGTACTTC. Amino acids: CASSQGRGMFYEQYF.

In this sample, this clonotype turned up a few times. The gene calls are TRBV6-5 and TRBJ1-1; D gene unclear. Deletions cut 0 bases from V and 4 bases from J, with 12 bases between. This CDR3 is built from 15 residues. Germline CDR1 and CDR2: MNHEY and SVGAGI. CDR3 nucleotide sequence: TGTGCCAGCAGTTACTCGATCAACTCAGCCACTGAAGCTTTCTTT. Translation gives CASSYSINSATEAFF.

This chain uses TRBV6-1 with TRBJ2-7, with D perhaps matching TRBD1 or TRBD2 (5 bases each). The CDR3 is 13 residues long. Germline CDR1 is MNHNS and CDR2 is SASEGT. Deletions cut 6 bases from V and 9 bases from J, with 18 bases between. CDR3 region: CASSGTLYSGQYF. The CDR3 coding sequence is TGTGCCAGCAGCGGGACCTTGTATTCGGGGCAGTACTTC.

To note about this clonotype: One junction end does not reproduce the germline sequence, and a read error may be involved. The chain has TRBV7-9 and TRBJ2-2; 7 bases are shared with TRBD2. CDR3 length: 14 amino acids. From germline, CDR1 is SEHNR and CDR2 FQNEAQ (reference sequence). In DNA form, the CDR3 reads TGTGCCAGCAGCGAAGCGGGGAACACCGGGGAGCTGCTTTTT. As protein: CASSEAGNTGELLF.

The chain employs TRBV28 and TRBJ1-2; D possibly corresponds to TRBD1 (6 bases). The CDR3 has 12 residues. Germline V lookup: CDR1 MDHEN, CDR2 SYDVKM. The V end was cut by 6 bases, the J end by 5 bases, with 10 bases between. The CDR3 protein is CASRQGWYGYTF. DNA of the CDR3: TGTGCCAGCAGGCAGGGGTGGTATGGCTACACCTTC.

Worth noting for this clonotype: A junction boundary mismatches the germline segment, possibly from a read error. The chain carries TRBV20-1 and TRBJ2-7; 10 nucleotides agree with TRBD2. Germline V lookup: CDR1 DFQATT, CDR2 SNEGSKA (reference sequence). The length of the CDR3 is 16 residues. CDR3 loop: CCARHLAGDVGDEQYF. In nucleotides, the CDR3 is TGCTGTGCTAGGCACCTAGCGGGGGATGTAGGCGACGAGCAGTACTTC.

The CDR3 DNA reads as TGTGCCAGCAGCCAACTAGCACGTGAGCAGTACTTC. Translating gives CASSQLAREQYF. The chain recombines TRBV3-1 with TRBJ2-7; weak D call: TRBD2 (5 bases). The CDR3 is 12 residues long. Germline values: CDR1 LGHDT, CDR2 YNNKEL (reference sequence). Trimming cost V 2 bases and J 7 bases, with 9 bases left between them.

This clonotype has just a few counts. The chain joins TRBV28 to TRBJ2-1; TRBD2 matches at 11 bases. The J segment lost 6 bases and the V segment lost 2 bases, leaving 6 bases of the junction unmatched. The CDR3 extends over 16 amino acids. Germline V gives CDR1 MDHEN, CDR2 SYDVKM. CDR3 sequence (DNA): TGTGCCAGCAGTTTAATCGGGCTAGCGGGGGGCAATGAGCAGTTCTTC. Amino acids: CASSLIGLAGGNEQFF.

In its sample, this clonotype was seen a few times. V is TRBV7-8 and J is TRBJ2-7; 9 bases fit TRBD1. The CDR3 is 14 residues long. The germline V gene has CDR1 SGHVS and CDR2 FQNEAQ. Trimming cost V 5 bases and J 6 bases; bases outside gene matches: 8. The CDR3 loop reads CASSRGDRVGEQYF. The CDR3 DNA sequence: TGTGCCAGCAGCCGGGGGGACAGGGTAGGCGAGCAGTACTTC. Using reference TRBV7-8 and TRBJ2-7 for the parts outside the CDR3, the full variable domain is GAGVSQSPRYKVAKRGQDVALRCDPISGHVSLFWYQQALGQGPEFLTYFQNEAQLDKSGLPSDRFFAERPEGSVSTLKIQRTQQEDSAVYLCASSRGDRVGEQYFGPGTRLTVT.

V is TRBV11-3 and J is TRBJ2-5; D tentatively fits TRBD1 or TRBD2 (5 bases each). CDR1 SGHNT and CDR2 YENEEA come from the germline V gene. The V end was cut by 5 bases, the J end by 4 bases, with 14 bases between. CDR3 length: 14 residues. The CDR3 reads CASSQGTGGETQYF. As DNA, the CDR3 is TGTGCCAGCAGCCAAGGGACGGGCGGAGAGACCCAGTACTTC.

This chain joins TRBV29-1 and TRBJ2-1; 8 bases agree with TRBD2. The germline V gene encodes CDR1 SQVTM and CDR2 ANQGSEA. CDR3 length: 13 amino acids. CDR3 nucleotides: TGCACCCTAAGCGGGGGTTCCTACAATGAGCAGTTCTTC. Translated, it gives CTLSGGSYNEQFF.

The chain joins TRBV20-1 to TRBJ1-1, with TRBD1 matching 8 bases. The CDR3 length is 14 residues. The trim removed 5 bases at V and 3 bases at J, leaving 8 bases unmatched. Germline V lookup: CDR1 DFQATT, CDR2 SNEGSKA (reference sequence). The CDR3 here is CSAVKTGVDTEAFF. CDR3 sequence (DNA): TGCAGTGCTGTAAAGACAGGGGTGGACACTGAAGCTTTCTTT.

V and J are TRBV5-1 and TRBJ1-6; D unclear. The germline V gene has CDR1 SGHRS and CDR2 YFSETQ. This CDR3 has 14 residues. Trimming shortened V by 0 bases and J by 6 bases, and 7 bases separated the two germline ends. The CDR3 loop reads CASSLGRINSPLHF. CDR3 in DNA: TGCGCCAGCAGCTTGGGCAGAATTAATTCACCCCTCCACTTT.

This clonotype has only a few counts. The CDR3 DNA is TGTGCCAGCAGCCAAGAAACGGGACAGGGGTTCAATGAGCAGTTCTTC. This gives the protein CASSQETGQGFNEQFF. This rearrangement joins TRBV4-2 to TRBJ2-1; 10 bases fit TRBD1. V was clipped by 0 bases and J by 6 bases; unmatched bases: 5. Per the germline V gene, CDR1 is LGHNA and CDR2 is YNFKEQ. The CDR3 spans 16 residues.

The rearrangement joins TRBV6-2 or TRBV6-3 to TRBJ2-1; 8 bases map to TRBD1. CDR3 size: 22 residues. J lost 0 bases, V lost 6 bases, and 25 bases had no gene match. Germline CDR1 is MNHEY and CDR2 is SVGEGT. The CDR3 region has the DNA TGTGCCAGCAGGCAACATAGGACAGGGAGATGGGGCGTCCAAAGCTCCTACAATGAGCAGTTCTTC. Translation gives CASRQHRTGRWGVQSSYNEQFF.

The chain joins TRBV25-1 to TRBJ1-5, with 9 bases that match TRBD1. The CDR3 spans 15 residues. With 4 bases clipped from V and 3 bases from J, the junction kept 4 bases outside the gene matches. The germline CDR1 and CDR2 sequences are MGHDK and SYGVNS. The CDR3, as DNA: TGTGCCAGCAGTGCGGGACAGGGTAACAATCAGCCCCAGCATTTT. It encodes CASSAGQGNNQPQHF.

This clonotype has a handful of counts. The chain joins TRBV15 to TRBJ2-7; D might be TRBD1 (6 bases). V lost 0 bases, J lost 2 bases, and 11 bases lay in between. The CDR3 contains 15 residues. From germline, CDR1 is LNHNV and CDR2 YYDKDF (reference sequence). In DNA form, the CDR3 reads TGTGCCACCAGCAGAGATGTGGGGGCCCCCTACGAGCAGTACTTC. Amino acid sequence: CATSRDVGAPYEQYF. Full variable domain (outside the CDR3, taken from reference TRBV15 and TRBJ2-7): DAMVIQNPRYQVTQFGKPVTLSCSQTLNHNVMYWYQQKSSQAPKLLFHYYDKDFNNEADTPDNFQSRRPNTSFCFLDIRSPGLGDTAMYLCATSRDVGAPYEQYFGPGTRLTVT.

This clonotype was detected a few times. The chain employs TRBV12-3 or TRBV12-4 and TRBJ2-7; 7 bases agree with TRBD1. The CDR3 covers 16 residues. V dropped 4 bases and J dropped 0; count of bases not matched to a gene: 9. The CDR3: CASSSGQSLLSYEQYF. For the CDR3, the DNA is TGTGCCAGCAGTTCGGGACAGTCCCTTCTCTCCTACGAGCAGTACTTC.

Written as DNA, the CDR3 is TGCGCCGGGGGTAAACAGGGGGTACTGTTTTTT. This encodes CAGGKQGVLFF. The chain employs TRBV10-2 and TRBJ2-2; 8 nucleotides match TRBD1. CDR1 is WSHSY, CDR2 SAAADI, per germline. This CDR3 is built from 11 residues. V dropped 11 bases and J dropped 14; count of bases not matched to a gene: 10.

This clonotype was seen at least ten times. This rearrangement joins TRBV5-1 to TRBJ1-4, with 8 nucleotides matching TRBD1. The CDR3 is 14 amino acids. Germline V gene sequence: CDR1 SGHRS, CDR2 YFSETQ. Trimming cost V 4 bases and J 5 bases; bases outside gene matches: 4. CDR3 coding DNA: TGCGCCAGCAGCCAGGGACAGGCAAATGAAAAACTGTTTTTT. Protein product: CASSQGQANEKLFF.

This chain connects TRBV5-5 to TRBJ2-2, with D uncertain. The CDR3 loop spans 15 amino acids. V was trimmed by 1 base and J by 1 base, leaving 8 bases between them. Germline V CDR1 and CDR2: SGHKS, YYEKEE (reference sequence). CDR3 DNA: TGTGCCAGCAGCTTGTCGGTTCAGAACACCGGGGAGCTGTTTTTT. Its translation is CASSLSVQNTGELFF.

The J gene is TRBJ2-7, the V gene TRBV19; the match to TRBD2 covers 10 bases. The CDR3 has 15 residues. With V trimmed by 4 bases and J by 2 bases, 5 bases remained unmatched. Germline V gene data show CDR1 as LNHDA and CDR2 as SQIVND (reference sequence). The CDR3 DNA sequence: TGTGCCAGTAGTAAAGGGACTAGCGCTACCTACGAGCAGTACTTC. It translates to CASSKGTSATYEQYF.

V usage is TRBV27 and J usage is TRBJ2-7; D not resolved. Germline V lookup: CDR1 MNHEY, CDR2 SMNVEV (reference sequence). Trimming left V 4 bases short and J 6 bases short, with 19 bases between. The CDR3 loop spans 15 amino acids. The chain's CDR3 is CASSSYSGPFGEQYF. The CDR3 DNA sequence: TGTGCCAGCAGTTCATATTCGGGCCCTTTCGGCGAGCAGTACTTC.

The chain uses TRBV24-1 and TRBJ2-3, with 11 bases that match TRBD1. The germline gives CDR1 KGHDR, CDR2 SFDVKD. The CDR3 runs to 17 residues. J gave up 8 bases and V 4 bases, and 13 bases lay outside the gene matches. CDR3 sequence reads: CATSDPDWTGGPSTQYF. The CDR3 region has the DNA TGTGCCACCAGTGACCCGGATTGGACAGGGGGCCCGAGTACGCAGTATTTT.

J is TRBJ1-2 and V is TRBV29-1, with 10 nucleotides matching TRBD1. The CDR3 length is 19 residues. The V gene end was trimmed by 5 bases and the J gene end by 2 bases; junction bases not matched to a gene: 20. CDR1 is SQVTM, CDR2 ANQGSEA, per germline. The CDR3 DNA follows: TGCAGCGTTATAAGCGAAGGGGGGTACGACAGGGGGCTCAACTATGGCTACACCTTC. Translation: CSVISEGGYDRGLNYGYTF.

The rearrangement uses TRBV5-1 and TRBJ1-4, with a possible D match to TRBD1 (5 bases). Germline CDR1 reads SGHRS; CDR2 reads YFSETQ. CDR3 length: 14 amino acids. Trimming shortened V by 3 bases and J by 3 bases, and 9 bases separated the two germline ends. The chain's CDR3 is CASSSQGANEKLFF. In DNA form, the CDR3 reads TGCGCCAGCAGCTCCCAGGGTGCTAATGAAAAACTGTTTTTT.

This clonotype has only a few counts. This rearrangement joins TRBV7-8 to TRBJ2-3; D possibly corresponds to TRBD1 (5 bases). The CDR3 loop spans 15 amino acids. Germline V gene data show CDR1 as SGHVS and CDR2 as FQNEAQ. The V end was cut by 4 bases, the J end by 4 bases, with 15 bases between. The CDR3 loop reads CASSSQGIIADTQYF. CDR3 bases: TGTGCCAGCAGCTCCCAGGGTATCATCGCAGATACGCAGTATTTT.

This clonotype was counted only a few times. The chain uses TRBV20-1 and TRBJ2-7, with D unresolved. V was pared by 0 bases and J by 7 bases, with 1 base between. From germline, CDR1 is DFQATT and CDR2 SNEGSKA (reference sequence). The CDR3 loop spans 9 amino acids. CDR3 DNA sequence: TGCAGTGCTAGAGATGAGCAGTACTTC. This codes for CSARDEQYF.

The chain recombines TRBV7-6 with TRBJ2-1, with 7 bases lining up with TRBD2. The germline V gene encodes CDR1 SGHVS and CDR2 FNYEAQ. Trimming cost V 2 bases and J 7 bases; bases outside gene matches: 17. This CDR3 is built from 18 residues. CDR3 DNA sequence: TGTGCCAGCAGCTTACCCCTTGTTTCGTGGGAGGGCCTGAATGAGCAGTTCTTC. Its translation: CASSLPLVSWEGLNEQFF.